These 7 T cell receptor beta chains originate from one sample sequenced in a study of human T cells and chemical hapten exposure. TCRdb passed the RACE reads through MiXCR, listing each CDR3 protein once. The top ten clones hold roughly 8.2% of a sample with a few hundred thousand distinct CDR3 sequences, approximately 5% of them seen once. Indicated time point: pre-sensitization, week 0. Indicated treatment: therapeutic diphenylcyclopropenone sensitization with weekly scalp DPC. Here the sequenced sample was whole blood, taken in connection with sensitization to the hapten diphenylcyclopropenone (DPC). The receptors stem from a woman aged 18-35 years with alopecia areata. Some clones in this sample may be carry-over from other donors' samples.

The chain uses TRBV27 and TRBJ1-1, with D uncertain. This CDR3 is built from 14 residues. Per germline, CDR1 MNHEY and CDR2 SMNVEV (reference sequence). The germline V and J ends were trimmed by 8 bases and 0 bases, with 13 bases remaining between them. CDR3 in amino acids: CASRRRQLNTEAFF. CDR3 nucleotides: TGTGCCAGCCGGAGAAGGCAATTGAACACTGAAGCTTTCTTT.

The CDR3 DNA follows: TGTGCCAGCAGTTACCGAAGAGGCGGTCAGCCCCAGCATTTT. Encoded protein: CASSYRRGGQPQHF. This chain uses TRBV6-2 or TRBV6-3 with TRBJ1-5; D is uncertain. Germline CDR1 reads MNHEY; CDR2 reads SVGEGT. The CDR3 covers 14 residues. The ends were cut back, 2 bases at V and 6 bases at J, with 11 bases in the middle.

The rearrangement uses TRBV20-1 and TRBJ1-5; D remains ambiguous. CDR1 DFQATT and CDR2 SNEGSKA come from the germline V gene (reference sequence). This CDR3 has 16 residues. Trimming removed 5 bases at V and 1 base at J, with 18 bases between. CDR3 region: CSASMRTPRSNQPQHF. Here the CDR3 DNA reads TGCAGTGCTTCAATGAGGACCCCCAGGAGCAATCAGCCCCAGCATTTT.

V gene TRBV9 combines with J gene TRBJ1-2; D might be TRBD1 (6 bases). Germline V gene data show CDR1 as SGDLS and CDR2 as YYNGEE. V dropped 4 bases and J dropped 5 bases, with 18 bases sitting between them. The CDR3 runs 15 residues. Here the CDR3 DNA reads TGTGCCAGCAGCTTTGGAACAGGGAATGGGTATGGCTACACCTTC. Protein: CASSFGTGNGYGYTF.

This clonotype has more than one count but fewer than ten. One end of the junction is discordant with germline, which a read error may explain. The CDR3: CASSLGGISEETQYF. The CDR3 DNA reads as TGTGCTAGCAGCTTAGGCGGGATATCGGAGGAGACCCAGTACTTC. The chain couples TRBV7-7 to TRBJ2-5; D may be TRBD2 (6 bases). Germline V gene lookup returns CDR1 SSHAT and CDR2 FNYEAQ (reference sequence). This CDR3 spans 15 amino acids.

In its sample, this clonotype was seen many times. The gene calls are TRBV15 and TRBJ1-6, with 7 bases matching TRBD1. Germline CDR1 LNHNV, CDR2 YYDKDF (reference sequence). The CDR3 loop spans 14 amino acids. The ends lost 4 bases at V and 8 bases at J; junction bases unmatched: 5. The DNA of the CDR3 is TGTGCCACCAGCACACGGACAGGCTATTCACCCCTCCACTTT. Translation: CATSTRTGYSPLHF.

This clonotype was counted only a few times. The chain couples TRBV2 to TRBJ1-5; D may be TRBD1 (6 bases). This CDR3 spans 14 amino acids. Between the trimmed V and J ends, which lost 5 bases and 5 bases, there was a span of 13 bases. Germline V lookup: CDR1 SNHLY, CDR2 FYNNEI. The CDR3 protein is CASSQGQGHQPQHF. The CDR3 bases are TGTGCCAGCAGTCAGGGGCAGGGCCATCAGCCCCAGCATTTT.